This TCR beta chain was sequenced for a study of T cell responses to AZD1222 COVID-19 vaccine. Study details: Pooled samples include second doses given at about 4 or 12 weeks. Study-level findings and limits: At 160-218 and 743-854, vaccine-associated CD4 TCRs were dominant, and they spanned spike. Only a handful of AZD1222 recipients were seropositive at baseline. Spike-specific TCR breadth and depth both grew after two AZD1222 doses.

Comment on this clone: Its target is unknown.

Assay: immunoSEQ multiplex PCR; the TCRdb copy retains only in-frame clones and omits some. Here the sample spans 150,000 or so clones, 94% being singletons. The clonotype comes from an adult in good health. The source material was peripheral blood, sampled on day 0 of AZD1222 vaccination.

CDR3 nucleotide sequence: TGCGCCAGCAGCCCGCCGGGTGGGGGCGAGCAGTACTTC. As protein: CASSPPGGGEQYF. J is TRBJ2-7 and V is TRBV5-1; D is possibly TRBD1 or TRBD2 (5 bases each). CDR1 and CDR2 from the germline V gene are SGHRS and YFSETQ. The CDR3 loop spans 13 amino acids. Trimming removed 4 bases from V and 6 bases from J, with 14 bases in between.